Listed here are 21 T cell receptor beta chains from one sample, sequenced in a study of T cell responses to AZD1222 COVID-19 vaccine. The repertoire was sequenced with immunoSEQ multiplex PCR; TCRdb's copy has only in-frame clones and lacks some. The sample holds approximately 130,000 clones, 90% seen once. Sequenced here: peripheral blood, sampled 28 days after the second dose of the MenACWY control vaccine. The receptors here all came from an adult who received the MenACWY meningococcal vaccine as a control.

The V gene is TRBV6-5, the J gene TRBJ2-3; D perhaps matches TRBD2 (5 bases). CDR3 length: 13 amino acids. The V gene lost 2 bases and the J gene lost 4 bases, with 7 bases spanning the gap. CDR1 is MNHEY, CDR2 SVGAGI, per germline. In nucleotides, the CDR3 is TGTGCCAGCAGTTACATGAGGGCAGATACGCAGTATTTT. Encoded protein: CASSYMRADTQYF.

The V call is TRBV29-1, the J call TRBJ1-2; D remains ambiguous. The CDR3 contains 15 residues. V was trimmed by 3 bases and J by 6 bases, leaving 20 bases between them. The germline gives CDR1 SQVTM, CDR2 ANQGSEA. The CDR3 protein is CSVDEGTSPAHGYTF. Written as DNA, the CDR3 is TGCAGCGTTGACGAGGGCACAAGTCCCGCTCATGGCTACACCTTC.

The J gene is TRBJ2-7, the V gene TRBV4-1; possible D gene TRBD1, 5 bases. Per the germline V gene, CDR1 is MGHRA and CDR2 is YSYEKL. The CDR3 is made up of 14 amino acids. The ends were cut back, 6 bases at V and 5 bases at J, with 17 bases in the middle. DNA of the CDR3: TGCGCCAGCAGGGTAGAGACAGAAGCCCACGAGCAGTACTTC. It yields the protein CASRVETEAHEQYF.

This chain connects TRBV21-1 to TRBJ1-5; TRBD1, as called in the table, went unchecked against the DNA. TRBV21-1 is a pseudogene. The CDR3 sequence is 15 residues long. The CDR3 loop is CASSALDRPIQPQHF. CDR3 sequence (DNA): TGTGCCAGCAGCGCCCTAGACAGGCCAATTCAGCCCCAGCATTTT.

This rearrangement joins TRBV28 to TRBJ2-5, with D tentatively TRBD1 or TRBD2 (6 bases each). With 7 bases removed from V and 4 bases from J, the gap between germline ends came to 25 bases. Germline V gene sequence: CDR1 MDHEN, CDR2 SYDVKM. The CDR3 runs to 17 residues. The CDR3 nucleotides read TGTGCCAGCACTAGCTCCCGCGGATGGGGGGCACGAGAGACCCAGTACTTC. Translated, it gives CASTSSRGWGARETQYF.

The chain employs TRBV3-1 (or the pseudogene TRBV3-2) and TRBJ2-3; D remains unclear. Trimming took 4 bases from V and 0 from J, leaving 8 bases between them. CDR3 length equals 14 residues. Germline V gene data show CDR1 as LGHDT and CDR2 as YNNKEL (reference sequence). As DNA, the CDR3 is TGTGCCAGCAGCCCCGGTGGTAGCACAGATACGCAGTATTTT. This encodes CASSPGGSTDTQYF.

This chain joins TRBV7-2 and TRBJ2-1, with a weak D call TRBD1 (5 bases). The CDR3 has 14 residues. V lost 5 bases and J 4 bases, leaving 12 bases between the germline ends. CDR1 SGHTA and CDR2 FQGNSA come from the germline V gene. As DNA, the CDR3 is TGTGCCAGCAGCCCGCAGGACACTTACAATGAGCAGTTCTTC. As protein: CASSPQDTYNEQFF.

The J gene is TRBJ1-1, the V gene TRBV6-2 or TRBV6-3; D not certain. The germline V and J ends were trimmed by 2 bases and 1 base, with 11 bases remaining between them. From germline, CDR1 is MNHEY and CDR2 SVGEGT. There are 15 residues in the CDR3. CDR3 amino acids: CASSYRVIGNTEAFF. The CDR3 DNA sequence: TGTGCCAGCAGTTACCGGGTCATAGGGAACACTGAAGCTTTCTTT.

A few counts support this clone. J is TRBJ1-3 and V is TRBV30; a possible D gene is TRBD1 (6 bases). V was cut by 7 bases and J by 0 bases, with 13 bases left in between. The CDR3 extends over 14 amino acids. The germline gives CDR1 GTSNPN, CDR2 SVGIG (reference sequence). The CDR3 protein is CASMTGYSGNTIYF. The CDR3 nucleotides read TGTGCCTCCATGACAGGCTACTCTGGAAACACCATATATTTT.

The chain recombines TRBV19 with TRBJ1-5, with 7 bases matching TRBD1. After removal of 3 bases from V and 7 bases from J, the junction contained 9 bases not matched to a gene. CDR1 and CDR2 (germline): LNHDA, SQIVND (reference sequence). This CDR3 is 15 amino acids long. CDR3 DNA sequence: TGTGCCAGTAGTATTGACAGGGCCCAGGGACAGCCCCAGCATTTT. It specifies CASSIDRAQGQPQHF.

This sequence joins TRBV6-2 or TRBV6-3 and TRBJ2-1; 7 bases are shared with TRBD2. CDR1 MNHEY and CDR2 SVGEGT come from the germline V gene. Trimming cost V 2 bases and J 2 bases; bases outside gene matches: 6. The CDR3 consists of 16 residues. The CDR3 region has the DNA TGTGCCAGCAGTTACAAGTCAGCGGGGCCCTACAATGAGCAGTTCTTC. Protein sequence: CASSYKSAGPYNEQFF.

The chain joins TRBV7-2 to TRBJ1-1, with 7 bases aligning to TRBD1. V lost 10 bases and J lost 4; bases outside the gene matches: 9. Germline V lookup: CDR1 SGHTA, CDR2 FQGNSA. This CDR3 has 13 residues. The CDR3 nucleotides are TGTGCCACCATTCAGACAGGGACCACTGAAGCTTTCTTT. This sequence encodes CATIQTGTTEAFF.

J is TRBJ1-5 and V is TRBV28; D is uncertain. V dropped 2 bases and J dropped 5 bases, with 4 bases sitting between them. CDR1 and CDR2 (germline): MDHEN, SYDVKM. This CDR3 spans 12 amino acids. The CDR3 DNA sequence: TGTGCCAGCAGTTTAACTGATCAGCCCCAGCATTTT. Amino acid sequence: CASSLTDQPQHF.

This chain joins TRBV19 and TRBJ1-1; 7 bases match TRBD1. Germline values: CDR1 LNHDA, CDR2 SQIVND (reference sequence). V shed 2 bases and J 6 bases; nucleotides not matched to a gene: 6. The CDR3 is 14 amino acids. The CDR3 nucleotides read TGTGCCAGTAGTATACGCTCAGGACAGGCTGAAGCTTTCTTT. Protein product: CASSIRSGQAEAFF.

The V call is TRBV11-1, the J call TRBJ2-7, with D perhaps TRBD1 (5 bases). Trimming stripped 0 bases from V and 3 bases from J, with 6 bases between. The V gene's germline CDR1 is SGHAT and CDR2 FQDESV (reference sequence). This CDR3 contains 13 residues. DNA for the CDR3: TGTGCCAGCAGCTTAGCAGGGGACTACGAGCAGTACTTC. This sequence encodes CASSLAGDYEQYF. Drawing the rest from reference TRBV11-1 and TRBJ2-7, the complete variable domain is EAEVAQSPRYKITEKSQAVAFWCDPISGHATLYWYRQILGQGPELLVQFQDESVVDDSQLPKDRFSAERLKGVDSTLKIQPAELGDSAMYLCASSLAGDYEQYFGPGTRLTVT.

The V gene is TRBV28, the J gene TRBJ2-3; 9 nucleotides align to TRBD2. J lost 0 bases, V lost 3 bases, and 7 bases had no gene match. The CDR3 length is 17 residues. Germline-derived CDR1 and CDR2 are MDHEN and SYDVKM. The DNA of the CDR3 is TGTGCCAGCAGTTTGGGGGTGGCGGGGGGGAGCACAGATACGCAGTATTTT. As protein: CASSLGVAGGSTDTQYF. Filled out from reference TRBV28 and TRBJ2-3, the complete variable domain reads DVKVTQSSRYLVKRTGEKVFLECVQDMDHENMFWYRQDPGLGLRLIYFSYDVKMKEKGDIPEGYSVSREKKERFSLILESASTNQTSMYLCASSLGVAGGSTDTQYFGPGTRLTVL.

The chain uses TRBV18 and TRBJ2-1; D is perhaps TRBD1 (7 bases). V gave up 1 base and J gave up 3 bases, with 10 bases separating them. Germline-derived CDR1 and CDR2 are KGHSH and LQKENI. CDR3 length: 15 amino acids. The chain's CDR3 is CASSPLQGGYNEQFF. CDR3 DNA sequence: TGTGCCAGCTCACCACTGCAGGGGGGCTACAATGAGCAGTTCTTC.

This sequence joins TRBV7-3 and TRBJ1-1; 9 bases line up with TRBD1. CDR1 is SGHTA, CDR2 FQGTGA, per germline. V trimming: 5 bases; J trimming: 4 bases; junction bases outside the gene matches: 5. This CDR3 contains 14 residues. CDR3 amino acids: CASSPGQGRTEAFF. CDR3 sequence (DNA): TGTGCCAGCAGCCCGGGACAGGGTCGCACTGAAGCTTTCTTT.

The V call is TRBV6-4, the J call TRBJ2-3; 12 bases fit TRBD2. The germline V gene encodes CDR1 MRHNA and CDR2 SNTAGT. The trim removed 2 bases at V and 2 bases at J, leaving 5 bases unmatched. The CDR3 is 17 residues long. The CDR3 DNA reads as TGTGCCAGCAGTGACCGGGCTAGCGGGAGGGCCACAGATACGCAGTATTTT. Protein product: CASSDRASGRATDTQYF.

The chain has TRBV2 and TRBJ1-4; unclear D gene. Per germline, CDR1 SNHLY and CDR2 FYNNEI. This CDR3 has 15 residues. V lost 10 bases and J 0 bases, leaving 15 bases between the germline ends. The CDR3 sequence is CANRIRSATNEKLFF. The DNA for the CDR3 is TGTGCCAACAGAATTCGGTCTGCAACTAATGAAAAACTGTTTTTT.

In this sample, this clone turned up once. This CDR3 is CASSEQGVNTIYF. CDR3 DNA: TGTGCCAGCAGTGAGCAGGGGGTAAACACCATATATTTT. This chain joins TRBV2 and TRBJ1-3; TRBD1 matches at 7 bases. This CDR3 has 13 amino acids. Germline loops: CDR1 SNHLY, CDR2 FYNNEI. J was trimmed by 6 bases and V by 3 bases; bases with no gene match: 2.